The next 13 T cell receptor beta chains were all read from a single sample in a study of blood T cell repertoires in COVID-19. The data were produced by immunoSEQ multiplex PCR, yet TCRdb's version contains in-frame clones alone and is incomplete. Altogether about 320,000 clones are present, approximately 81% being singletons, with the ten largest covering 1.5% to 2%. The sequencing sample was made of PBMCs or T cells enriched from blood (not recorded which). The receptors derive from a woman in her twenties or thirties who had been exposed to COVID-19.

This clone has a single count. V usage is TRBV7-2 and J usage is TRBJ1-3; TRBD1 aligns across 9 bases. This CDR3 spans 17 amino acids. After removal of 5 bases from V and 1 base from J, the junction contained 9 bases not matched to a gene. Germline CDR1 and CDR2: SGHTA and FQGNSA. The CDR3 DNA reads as TGTGCCAGCAGCGCCCGGACAGGGGAAGGGTCTGGAAACACCATATATTTT. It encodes CASSARTGEGSGNTIYF. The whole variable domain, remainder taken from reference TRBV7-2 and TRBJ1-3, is GAGVSQSPSNKVTEKGKDVELRCDPISGHTALYWYRQSLGQGLEFLIYFQGNSAPDKSGLPSDRFSAERTGGSVSTLTIQRTQQEDSAVYLCASSARTGEGSGNTIYFGEGSWLTVV.

This CDR3 reads CASATHLWETQYF. The CDR3 DNA reads TGCGCCAGCGCTACCCACCTCTGGGAGACCCAGTACTTC. V usage is TRBV5-1 and J usage is TRBJ2-5, with D unclear. The V end lost 7 bases, the J end lost 5 bases, and 15 bases lay between the germline ends. The CDR3 is made up of 13 amino acids. Germline V gives CDR1 SGHRS, CDR2 YFSETQ.

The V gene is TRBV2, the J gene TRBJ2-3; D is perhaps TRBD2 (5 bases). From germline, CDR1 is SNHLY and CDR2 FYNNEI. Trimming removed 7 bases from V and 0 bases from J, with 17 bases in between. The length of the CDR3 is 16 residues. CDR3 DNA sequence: TGTGCCAGCATTGACGTGACTAAGCGGAGCACAGATACGCAGTATTTT. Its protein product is CASIDVTKRSTDTQYF.

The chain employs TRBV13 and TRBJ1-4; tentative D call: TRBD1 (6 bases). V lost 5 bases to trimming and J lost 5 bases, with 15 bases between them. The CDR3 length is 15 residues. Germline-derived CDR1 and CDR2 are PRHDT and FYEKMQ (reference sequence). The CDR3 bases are TGTGCCAGCAGCCCCACAGGGTCCTCAAATGAAAAACTGTTTTTT. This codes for CASSPTGSSNEKLFF.

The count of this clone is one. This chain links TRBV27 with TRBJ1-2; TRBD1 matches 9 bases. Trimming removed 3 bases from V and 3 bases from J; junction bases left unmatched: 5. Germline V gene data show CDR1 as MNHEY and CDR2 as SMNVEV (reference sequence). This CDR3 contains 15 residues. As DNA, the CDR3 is TGTGCCAGCAGTTTTATACAGGGGGCCCACTATGGCTACACCTTC. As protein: CASSFIQGAHYGYTF.

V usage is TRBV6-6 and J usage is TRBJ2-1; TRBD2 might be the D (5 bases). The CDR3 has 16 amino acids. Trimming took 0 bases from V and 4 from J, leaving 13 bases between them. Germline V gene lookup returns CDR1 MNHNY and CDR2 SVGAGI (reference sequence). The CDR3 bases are TGTGCCAGCAGTTACTCGCCCGGATCGGGGTACAATGAGCAGTTCTTC. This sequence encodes CASSYSPGSGYNEQFF.

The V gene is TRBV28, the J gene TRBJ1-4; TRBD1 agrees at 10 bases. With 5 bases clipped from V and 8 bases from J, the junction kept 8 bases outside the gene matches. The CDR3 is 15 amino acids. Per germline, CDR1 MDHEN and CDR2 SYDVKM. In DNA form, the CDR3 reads TGTGCCAGCAGTGGTTCCGGGACAGGGGAAGAAAAACTGTTTTTT. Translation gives CASSGSGTGEEKLFF. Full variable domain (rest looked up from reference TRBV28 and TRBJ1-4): DVKVTQSSRYLVKRTGEKVFLECVQDMDHENMFWYRQDPGLGLRLIYFSYDVKMKEKGDIPEGYSVSREKKERFSLILESASTNQTSMYLCASSGSGTGEEKLFFGSGTQLSVL.

The CDR3 DNA sequence: TGTGCCAGCAGCCGTCCCTTACGACTGGGCACAGATACGCAGTATTTT. It translates to CASSRPLRLGTDTQYF. The genes are TRBV3-1 (or the pseudogene TRBV3-2) and TRBJ2-3; D is uncertain. Germline-derived CDR1 and CDR2 are LGHDT and YNNKEL (reference sequence). V shed 4 bases and J shed 1 base, with 15 bases lying between them. The CDR3 totals 16 residues.

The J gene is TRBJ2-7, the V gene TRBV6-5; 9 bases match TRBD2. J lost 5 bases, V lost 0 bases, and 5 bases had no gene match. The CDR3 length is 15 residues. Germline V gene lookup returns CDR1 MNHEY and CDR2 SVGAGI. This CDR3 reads CASSYSPTSGNEQYF. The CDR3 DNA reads TGTGCCAGCAGTTACTCCCCGACTAGCGGCAACGAGCAGTACTTC.

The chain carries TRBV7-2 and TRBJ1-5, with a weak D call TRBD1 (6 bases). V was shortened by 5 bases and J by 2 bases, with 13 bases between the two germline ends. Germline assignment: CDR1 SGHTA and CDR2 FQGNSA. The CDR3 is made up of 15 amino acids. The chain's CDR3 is CASSTQGARNQPQHF. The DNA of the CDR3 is TGTGCCAGCAGCACACAGGGTGCACGCAATCAGCCCCAGCATTTT. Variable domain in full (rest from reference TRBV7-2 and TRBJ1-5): GAGVSQSPSNKVTEKGKDVELRCDPISGHTALYWYRQSLGQGLEFLIYFQGNSAPDKSGLPSDRFSAERTGGSVSTLTIQRTQQEDSAVYLCASSTQGARNQPQHFGDGTRLSIL.

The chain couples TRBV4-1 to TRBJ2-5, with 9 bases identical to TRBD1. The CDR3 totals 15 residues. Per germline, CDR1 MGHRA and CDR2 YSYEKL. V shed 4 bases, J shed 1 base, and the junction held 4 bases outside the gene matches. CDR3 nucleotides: TGCGCCAGCAGCCTAAGGGACAGGGCCCAAGAGACCCAGTACTTC. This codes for CASSLRDRAQETQYF.

Written as DNA, the CDR3 is TGCGCCAGCAGCCAAGATGGGCGATCCACAGATACGCAGTATTTT. It specifies CASSQDGRSTDTQYF. The rearrangement links TRBV4-3 to TRBJ2-3, with D unclear. This CDR3 region has 15 residues. Germline assignment: CDR1 LGHNA and CDR2 YSLEER. V was clipped by 0 bases and J by 2 bases, with 9 bases between them.

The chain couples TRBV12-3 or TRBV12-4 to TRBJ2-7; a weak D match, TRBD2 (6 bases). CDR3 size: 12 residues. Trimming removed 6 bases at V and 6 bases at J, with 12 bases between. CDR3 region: CASSRTNREQYF. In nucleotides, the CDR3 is TGTGCCAGCAGCCGGACTAATCGCGAGCAGTACTTC.